The 10 T cell receptor beta chains below come from one sample, sequenced in a study of Graves' ophthalmopathy and Graves' hyperthyroidism. Amplification of the TCR beta CDR3 regions used RNA transcripts (as template). RT-PCR in the first round used HTBI primers; a second-round multiplex PCR followed. TCRdb reprocessed the multiplex PCR reads via MiXCR and lists one record per CDR3 protein. The top ten hold around half of the sample, which has 240,000 or so distinct CDR3 sequences, 45% seen once. Sample: peripheral blood. The receptors here all came from an adult man with Graves' ophthalmopathy.

Concerning this clonotype itself: Germline and junction disagree at one end, which may indicate a read error. The CDR3 sequence is CVSSSSSYNSPLHF. The CDR3 DNA follows: TGTGTCAGCAGCTCGAGCTCCTATAATTCACCCCTCCACTTT. The chain combines TRBV11-2 with TRBJ1-6; D gene uncertain. The CDR3 length is 14 residues. Germline values: CDR1 SGHAT, CDR2 FQNNGV. The entire variable domain, with the rest obtained from reference TRBV11-2 and TRBJ1-6, is as follows: EAGVAQSPRYKIIEKRQSVAFWCNPISGHATLYWYQQILGQGPKLLIQFQNNGVVDDSQLPKDRFSAERLKGVDSTLKIQPAKLEDSAVYLCVSSSSSYNSPLHFGNGTRLTVT.

This clonotype was counted a single time. The rearrangement joins TRBV12-3 or TRBV12-4 to TRBJ2-5; 9 bases fit TRBD1. The CDR3 extends over 15 amino acids. The V gene end was trimmed by 6 bases and the J gene end by 5 bases; junction bases not matched to a gene: 10. The CDR3 DNA sequence: TGTGCCAGCAGGGGCGGGACAGGGCCCCGGGAGACCCAGTACTTC. This gives the protein CASRGGTGPRETQYF.

Only a few counts were recorded for this clonotype. The chain employs TRBV9 and TRBJ2-7; D is undetermined. Between the trimmed V and J ends, which lost 0 bases and 2 bases, there was a span of 15 bases. Looked up from germline, CDR1 is SGDLS and CDR2 is YYNGEE. This CDR3 is 16 amino acids long. The CDR3 spells CASSVAYTLATYEQYF. CDR3 nucleotides: TGTGCCAGCAGCGTAGCTTACACCTTAGCTACCTACGAGCAGTACTTC.

V and J are TRBV20-1 and TRBJ1-4; D gene uncertain. The ends were cut back, 6 bases at V and 5 bases at J, with 13 bases in the middle. CDR3 size: 13 residues. The V gene's germline CDR1 is DFQATT and CDR2 SNEGSKA (reference sequence). CDR3 loop: CSASGGINEKLFF. CDR3 nucleotides: TGCAGTGCCTCAGGAGGGATAAATGAAAAACTGTTTTTT.

In its sample, this clonotype was seen a few times. The chain recombines TRBV7-3 with TRBJ1-2, with D unresolved. Trimming took 3 bases from V and 8 from J, leaving 10 bases between them. Germline values: CDR1 SGHTA, CDR2 FQGTGA. The CDR3 contains 12 residues. The CDR3 sequence: CASSFSLGGYTF. The CDR3 DNA follows: TGTGCCAGCAGCTTTTCACTCGGGGGCTACACCTTC.

The genes are TRBV7-2 and TRBJ1-4, with 7 bases matching TRBD1. J gave up 8 bases and V 3 bases, and 3 bases lay outside the gene matches. The germline gives CDR1 SGHTA, CDR2 FQGNSA. The CDR3 consists of 13 residues. Here the CDR3 reads CASSFLQGEKLFF. DNA for the CDR3: TGTGCCAGCAGCTTCCTACAGGGGGAAAAACTGTTTTTT.

This clonotype turned up a few times. The rearrangement links TRBV25-1 to TRBJ1-4; D possibly corresponds to TRBD1 (6 bases). The length of the CDR3 is 12 residues. Germline CDR1 reads MGHDK; CDR2 reads SYGVNS. V was cut by 10 bases and J by 7 bases, with 13 bases left in between. CDR3 coding DNA: TGTGCCATCCGGGGGCCCGGTGAAAAACTGTTTTTT. Protein product: CAIRGPGEKLFF.

Only a few counts were recorded for this clonotype. The chain recombines TRBV7-3 with TRBJ1-2, with D tentatively TRBD1 (5 bases). CDR1 is SGHTA and CDR2 is FQGTGA in the germline V gene. The CDR3 runs 15 residues. V lost 6 bases to trimming and J lost 2 bases, with 16 bases between them. CDR3 protein: CASSDPGRGNYGYTF. The CDR3 nucleotides read TGTGCCAGCAGTGACCCGGGACGGGGGAACTATGGCTACACCTTC.

This clonotype has just one count. The junction departs from germline at one end; a sequencing error may be responsible. This chain connects TRBV10-2 to TRBJ2-7, with 7 bases identical to TRBD1. Germline V gene lookup returns CDR1 WSHSY and CDR2 SAAADI. The CDR3 consists of 14 residues. The CDR3 protein is CASSEFRGTGELYF. Here the CDR3 DNA reads TGCGCCAGCAGTGAGTTCAGGGGGACCGGGGAGCTGTACTTC.

The chain uses TRBV6-5 and TRBJ1-1; 8 nucleotides match TRBD1. CDR1 MNHEY and CDR2 SVGAGI come from the germline V gene. With V trimmed by 8 bases and J by 1 base, 6 bases remained unmatched. CDR3 length: 14 amino acids. This CDR3 is CASATGQENTEAFF. The CDR3 DNA reads as TGTGCCAGCGCTACGGGACAGGAGAACACTGAAGCTTTCTTT.